These 3 T cell receptor beta chains were all obtained from the same sample, sequenced in a study of T cells in tuberculosis. Libraries were prepared by immunoSEQ multiplex PCR; TCRdb keeps only in-frame clonotypes and omits some of them. The sample carries more than 35,000 clones, 93% recorded once. The sequenced material came from PBMCs. All receptors come from a donor aged 10 to 29 with latent tuberculosis or without tuberculosis infection.

The V call is TRBV30, the J call TRBJ1-2; D perhaps matches TRBD1 (6 bases). With 2 bases removed from V and 2 bases from J, the gap between germline ends came to 15 bases. Germline lookup yields CDR1 GTSNPN and CDR2 SVGIG (reference sequence). The CDR3 length is 15 residues. The CDR3 loop reads CAWSNRYQGNYGYTF. CDR3 nucleotides: TGTGCCTGGAGTAACAGGTATCAGGGGAACTATGGCTACACCTTC.

V usage is TRBV4-1 and J usage is TRBJ1-3, with a possible D match to TRBD1 (6 bases). Trimming cost V 0 bases and J 9 bases, with 15 bases left between them. This CDR3 region has 15 residues. CDR1 is MGHRA, CDR2 YSYEKL, per germline. The CDR3 nucleotides read TGCGCCAGCAGCCAAGAAGGGGGGGGGTACGGCACCATATATTTT. Its translation: CASSQEGGGYGTIYF.

Only one count was recorded for this clone. The chain uses TRBV7-3 and TRBJ2-5; D is perhaps TRBD1 (7 bases). Looked up from germline, CDR1 is SGHTA and CDR2 is FQGTGA. V was pared by 5 bases and J by 7 bases, with 14 bases between. The CDR3 has 13 amino acids. DNA for the CDR3: TGTGCCAGCAGCCCAGGGGGGACCGTGACCCAGTACTTC. Translation: CASSPGGTVTQYF.